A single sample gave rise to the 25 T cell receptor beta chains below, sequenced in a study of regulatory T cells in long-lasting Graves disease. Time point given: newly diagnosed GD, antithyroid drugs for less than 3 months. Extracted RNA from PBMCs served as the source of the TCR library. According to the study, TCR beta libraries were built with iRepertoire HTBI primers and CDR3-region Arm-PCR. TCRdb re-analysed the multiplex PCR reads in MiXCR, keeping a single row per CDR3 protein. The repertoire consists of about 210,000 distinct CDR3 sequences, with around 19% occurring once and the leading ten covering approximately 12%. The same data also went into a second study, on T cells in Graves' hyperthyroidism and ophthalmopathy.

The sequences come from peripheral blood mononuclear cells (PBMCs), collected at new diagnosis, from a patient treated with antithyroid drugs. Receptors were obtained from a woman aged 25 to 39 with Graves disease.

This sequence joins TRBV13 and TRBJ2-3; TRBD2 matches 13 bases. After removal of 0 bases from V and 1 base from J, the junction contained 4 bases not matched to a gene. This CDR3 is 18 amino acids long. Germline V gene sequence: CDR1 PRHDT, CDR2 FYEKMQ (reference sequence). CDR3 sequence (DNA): TGTGCCAGCAGCTTAGGCCTGGGACTAGCGGGGCGCACAGATACGCAGTATTTT. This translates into CASSLGLGLAGRTDTQYF.

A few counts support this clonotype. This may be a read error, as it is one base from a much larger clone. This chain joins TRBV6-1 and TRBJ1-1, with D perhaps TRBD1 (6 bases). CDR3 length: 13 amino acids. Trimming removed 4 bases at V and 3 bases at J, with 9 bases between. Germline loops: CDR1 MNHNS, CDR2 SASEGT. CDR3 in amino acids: CASSASGDTEAFF. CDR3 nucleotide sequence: TGTGCCAGCAGTGCGTCAGGGGACACTGAAGCTTTCTTT.

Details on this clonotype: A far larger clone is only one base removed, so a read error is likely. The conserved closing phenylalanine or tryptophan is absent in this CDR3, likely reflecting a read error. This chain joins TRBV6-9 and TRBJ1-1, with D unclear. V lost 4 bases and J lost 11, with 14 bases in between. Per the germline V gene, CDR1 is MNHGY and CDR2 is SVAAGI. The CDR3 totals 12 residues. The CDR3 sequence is CASSSAGIDAFS. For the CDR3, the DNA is TGTGCCAGCAGTTCCGCCGGGATAGATGCTTTCTCT.

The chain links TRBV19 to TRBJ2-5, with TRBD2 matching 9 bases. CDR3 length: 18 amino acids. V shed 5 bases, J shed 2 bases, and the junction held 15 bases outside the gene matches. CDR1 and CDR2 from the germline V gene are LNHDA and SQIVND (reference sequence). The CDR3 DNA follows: TGTGCCAGTAGTCCAAGGCTAGCGGGGTTCGGATTACAAGAGACCCAGTACTTC. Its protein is CASSPRLAGFGLQETQYF.

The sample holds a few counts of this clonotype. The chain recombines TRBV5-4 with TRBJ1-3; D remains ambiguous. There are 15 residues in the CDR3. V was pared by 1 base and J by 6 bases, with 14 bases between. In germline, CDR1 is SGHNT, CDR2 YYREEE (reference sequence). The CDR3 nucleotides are TGTGCCAGCAGCTTGTTTAAGGAGACTGAAAACACCATATATTTT. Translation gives CASSLFKETENTIYF.

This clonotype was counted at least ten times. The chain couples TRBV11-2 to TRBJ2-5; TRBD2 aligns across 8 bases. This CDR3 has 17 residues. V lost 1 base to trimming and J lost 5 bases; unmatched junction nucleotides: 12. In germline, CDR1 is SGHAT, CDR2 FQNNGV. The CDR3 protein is CASSLGAGGITPETQYF. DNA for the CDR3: TGTGCCAGCAGCTTAGGCGCGGGGGGCATCACCCCGGAGACCCAGTACTTC.

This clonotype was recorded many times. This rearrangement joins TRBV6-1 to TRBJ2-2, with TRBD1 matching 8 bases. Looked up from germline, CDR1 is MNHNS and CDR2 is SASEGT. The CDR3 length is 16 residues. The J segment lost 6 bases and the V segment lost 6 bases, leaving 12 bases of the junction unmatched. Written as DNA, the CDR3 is TGTGCCAGCAGCCCGGGGACAGGAGGGGTCCCCGGGGAGCTGTTTTTT. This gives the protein CASSPGTGGVPGELFF.

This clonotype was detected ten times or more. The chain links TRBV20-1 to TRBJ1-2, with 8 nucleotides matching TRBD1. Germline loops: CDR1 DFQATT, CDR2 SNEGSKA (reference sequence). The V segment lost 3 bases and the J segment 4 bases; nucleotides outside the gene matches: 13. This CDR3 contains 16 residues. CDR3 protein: CSAREPGQALLYGYTF. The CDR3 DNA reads TGCAGTGCTAGGGAACCGGGACAGGCTTTACTCTATGGCTACACCTTC.

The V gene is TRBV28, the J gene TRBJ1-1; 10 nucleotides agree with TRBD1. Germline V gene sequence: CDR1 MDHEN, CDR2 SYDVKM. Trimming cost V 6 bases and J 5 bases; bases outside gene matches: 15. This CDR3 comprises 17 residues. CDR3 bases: TGTGCCAGCAGCTTAGCGGGACAGGGGCGAGGTCGGACTGAAGCTTTCTTT. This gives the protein CASSLAGQGRGRTEAFF.

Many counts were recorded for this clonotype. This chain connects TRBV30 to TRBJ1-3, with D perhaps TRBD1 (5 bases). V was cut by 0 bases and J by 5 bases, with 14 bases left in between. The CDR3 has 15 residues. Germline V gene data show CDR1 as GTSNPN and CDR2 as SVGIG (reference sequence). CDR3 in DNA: TGTGCCTGGAGTGTATCATTACAGGCCCGAAACACCATATATTTT. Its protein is CAWSVSLQARNTIYF.

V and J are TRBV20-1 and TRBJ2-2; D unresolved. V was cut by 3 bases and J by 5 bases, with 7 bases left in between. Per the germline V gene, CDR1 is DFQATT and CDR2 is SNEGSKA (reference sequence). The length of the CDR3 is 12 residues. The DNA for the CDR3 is TGCAGTGCTAGTAACCCAACCGGGGAGCTGTTTTTT. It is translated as CSASNPTGELFF.

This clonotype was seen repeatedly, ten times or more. The CDR3 protein is CASSSQGRSTDTQYF. The CDR3 DNA sequence: TGTGCCAGCAGCTCGCAGGGGAGAAGCACAGATACGCAGTATTTT. The gene calls are TRBV7-3 and TRBJ2-3, with D possibly matching TRBD1 (6 bases). V was pared by 4 bases and J by 0 bases, with 11 bases between. The CDR3 extends over 15 amino acids. Germline loops: CDR1 SGHTA, CDR2 FQGTGA. The complete variable domain, with remaining parts taken from reference TRBV7-3 and TRBJ2-3, reads GAGVSQTPSNKVTEKGKYVELRCDPISGHTALYWYRQSLGQGPEFLIYFQGTGAADDSGLPNDRFFAVRPEGSVSTLKIQRTERGDSAVYLCASSSQGRSTDTQYFGPGTRLTVL.

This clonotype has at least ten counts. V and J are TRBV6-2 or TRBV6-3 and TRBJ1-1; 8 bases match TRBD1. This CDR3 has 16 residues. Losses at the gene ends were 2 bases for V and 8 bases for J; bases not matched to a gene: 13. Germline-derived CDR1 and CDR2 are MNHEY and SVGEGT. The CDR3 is CASSYPDRGVGSEAFF. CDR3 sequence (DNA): TGTGCCAGCAGTTACCCAGACAGGGGCGTTGGTTCAGAAGCTTTCTTT.

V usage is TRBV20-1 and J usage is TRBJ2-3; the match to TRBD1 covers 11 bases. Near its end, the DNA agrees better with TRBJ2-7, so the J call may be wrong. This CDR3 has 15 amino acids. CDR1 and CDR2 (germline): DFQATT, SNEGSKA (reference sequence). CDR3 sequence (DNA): TGCAGTGCTAGAGATATAGGGACAGGGGGTCTCGAGCAGTACTTC. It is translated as CSARDIGTGGLEQYF.

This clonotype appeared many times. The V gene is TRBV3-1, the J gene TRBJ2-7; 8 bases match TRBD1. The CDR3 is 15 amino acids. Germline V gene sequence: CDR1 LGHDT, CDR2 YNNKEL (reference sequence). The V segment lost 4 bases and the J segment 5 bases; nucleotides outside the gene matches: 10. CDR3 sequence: CASSPGIGRGHEQYF. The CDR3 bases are TGTGCCAGCAGCCCCGGTATCGGCAGGGGGCACGAGCAGTACTTC.

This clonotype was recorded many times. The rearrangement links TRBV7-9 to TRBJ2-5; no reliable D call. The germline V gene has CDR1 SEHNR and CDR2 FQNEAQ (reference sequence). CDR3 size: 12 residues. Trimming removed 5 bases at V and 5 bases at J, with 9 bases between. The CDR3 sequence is CASSKKGETQYF. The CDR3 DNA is TGTGCCAGCAGCAAAAAAGGGGAGACCCAGTACTTC.

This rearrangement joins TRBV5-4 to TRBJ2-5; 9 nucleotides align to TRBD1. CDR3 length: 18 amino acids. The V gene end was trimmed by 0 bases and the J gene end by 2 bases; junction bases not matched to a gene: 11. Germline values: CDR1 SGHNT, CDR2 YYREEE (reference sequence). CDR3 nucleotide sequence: TGTGCCAGCAGCTTGGGGCGTGGGGCAGGGACAGGGCAAGAGACCCAGTACTTC. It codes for CASSLGRGAGTGQETQYF.

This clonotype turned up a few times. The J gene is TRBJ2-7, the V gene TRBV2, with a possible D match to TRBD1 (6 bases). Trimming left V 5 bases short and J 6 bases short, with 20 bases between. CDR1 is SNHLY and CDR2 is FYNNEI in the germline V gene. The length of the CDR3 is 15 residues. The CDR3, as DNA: TGTGCCAGCAGTTATTTGGGACACTCTCCCCTCGAGCAGTACTTC. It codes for CASSYLGHSPLEQYF.

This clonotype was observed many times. The CDR3 bases are TGTGCCAGTAGTACCTTGGAGACCCAGTACTTC. It is translated as CASSTLETQYF. The chain is built from TRBV19 and TRBJ2-5, with D uncertain. The CDR3 sequence is 11 residues long. Trimming removed 4 bases at V and 5 bases at J, with 5 bases between. Germline V gives CDR1 LNHDA, CDR2 SQIVND (reference sequence). The full variable domain, with the rest looked up from reference TRBV19 and TRBJ2-5, is DGGITQSPKYLFRKEGQNVTLSCEQNLNHDAMYWYRQDPGQGLRLIYYSQIVNDFQKGDIAEGYSVSREKKESFPLTVTSAQKNPTAFYLCASSTLETQYFGPGTRLLVL.

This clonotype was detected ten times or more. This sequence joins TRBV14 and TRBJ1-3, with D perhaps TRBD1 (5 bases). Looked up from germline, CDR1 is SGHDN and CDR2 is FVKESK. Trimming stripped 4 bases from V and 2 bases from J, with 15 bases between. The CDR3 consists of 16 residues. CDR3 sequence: CASSRERGAAGNTIYF. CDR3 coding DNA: TGTGCCAGCAGCCGAGAACGGGGCGCGGCTGGAAACACCATATATTTT.

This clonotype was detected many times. The CDR3 loop is CASSQTSDRAGYTIYF. CDR3 in DNA: TGTGCCAGCAGTCAAACCTCCGACAGGGCGGGCTACACCATATATTTT. The V and J genes are TRBV2 and TRBJ1-3; the match to TRBD1 covers 7 bases. CDR3 length equals 16 residues. Looked up from germline, CDR1 is SNHLY and CDR2 is FYNNEI. V lost 5 bases to trimming and J lost 8 bases; unmatched junction nucleotides: 15.

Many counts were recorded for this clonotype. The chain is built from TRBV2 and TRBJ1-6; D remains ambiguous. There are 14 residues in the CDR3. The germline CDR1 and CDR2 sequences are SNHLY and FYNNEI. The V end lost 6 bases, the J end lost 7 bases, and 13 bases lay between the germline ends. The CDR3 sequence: CASRGRGGNSPLHF. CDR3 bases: TGTGCCAGCAGGGGTCGGGGAGGGAATTCACCCCTCCACTTT.

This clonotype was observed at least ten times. Here the CDR3 DNA reads TGTGCCAGCAGCTTACCCCACAGGAGTAGTAATGAAAAACTGTTTTTT. Amino acid sequence: CASSLPHRSSNEKLFF. This chain connects TRBV11-2 to TRBJ1-4; perhaps TRBD1 as D (5 bases). The CDR3 length is 16 residues. From germline, CDR1 is SGHAT and CDR2 FQNNGV. The V gene lost 2 bases and the J gene lost 4 bases, with 14 bases spanning the gap.

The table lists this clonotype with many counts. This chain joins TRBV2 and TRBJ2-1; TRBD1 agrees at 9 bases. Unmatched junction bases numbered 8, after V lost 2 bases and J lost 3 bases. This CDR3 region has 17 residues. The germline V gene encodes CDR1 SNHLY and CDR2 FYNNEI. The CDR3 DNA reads TGTGCCAGCAGTGAAAGAGTCCCGGGACAGGGCTACAATGAGCAGTTCTTC. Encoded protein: CASSERVPGQGYNEQFF.

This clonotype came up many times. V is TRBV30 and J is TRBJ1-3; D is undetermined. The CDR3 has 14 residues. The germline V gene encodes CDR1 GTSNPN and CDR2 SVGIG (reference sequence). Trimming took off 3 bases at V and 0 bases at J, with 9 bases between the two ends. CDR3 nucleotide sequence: TGTGCCTGGAGAGGGTCCAACTCTGGAAACACCATATATTTT. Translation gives CAWRGSNSGNTIYF.